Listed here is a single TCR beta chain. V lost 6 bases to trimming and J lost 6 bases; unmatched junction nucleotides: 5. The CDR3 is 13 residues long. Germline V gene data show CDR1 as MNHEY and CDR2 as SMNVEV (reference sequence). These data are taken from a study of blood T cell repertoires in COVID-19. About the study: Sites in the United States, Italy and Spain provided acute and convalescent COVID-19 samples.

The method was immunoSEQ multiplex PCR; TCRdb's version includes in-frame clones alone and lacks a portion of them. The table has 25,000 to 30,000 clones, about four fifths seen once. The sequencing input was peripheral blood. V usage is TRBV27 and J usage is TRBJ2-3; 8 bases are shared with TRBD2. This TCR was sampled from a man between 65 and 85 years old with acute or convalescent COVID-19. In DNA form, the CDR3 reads TGTGCCAGCAGAGCGGGAGCATGGGATACGCAGTATTTT. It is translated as CASRAGAWDTQYF.